One sample yielded the 8 T cell receptor beta chains listed below, sequenced in a study of shared clonotypes between healthy human individuals. Assay: immunoSEQ multiplex PCR; the TCRdb copy retains only in-frame clones and omits some. The data contain more than 850,000 clones, about four fifths of them singletons. Sequencing used memory CD4+ T cells from PBMCs. The subset was: CD45RA-negative fraction. Receptors were obtained from a man younger than 35 in good health. Some clones in this sample may be carry-over from other donors' samples.

The V and J genes are TRBV7-9 and TRBJ1-1; D is possibly TRBD1 (5 bases). This CDR3 has 13 residues. V lost 5 bases, J lost 2 bases, and 9 bases lay in between. Looked up from germline, CDR1 is SEHNR and CDR2 is FQNEAQ (reference sequence). The CDR3 loop is CASSKGFNTEAFF. DNA of the CDR3: TGTGCCAGCAGCAAGGGGTTCAACACTGAAGCTTTCTTT.

This chain uses TRBV28 with TRBJ2-1; TRBD2 matches at 11 bases. Germline values: CDR1 MDHEN, CDR2 SYDVKM. The CDR3 consists of 16 residues. V gave up 6 bases and J gave up 8 bases; unmatched junction bases: 12. The CDR3 spells CASSAVGSGRGDEQFF. The CDR3, as DNA: TGTGCCAGCAGCGCCGTGGGTAGCGGGAGGGGGGATGAGCAGTTCTTC.

The CDR3 bases are TGTGCCAGCAGCGCCTCCGGGGGAGGCTATGGCTACACCTTC. Residues: CASSASGGGYGYTF. J is TRBJ1-2 and V is TRBV7-2; tentatively, D is TRBD1 (5 bases). The V end lost 5 bases, the J end lost 4 bases, and 14 bases lay between the germline ends. Germline lookup yields CDR1 SGHTA and CDR2 FQGNSA. There are 14 residues in the CDR3.

The CDR3 is CASSSTGKVEAFF. The CDR3, as DNA: TGTGCCAGCAGTTCGACAGGGAAGGTTGAAGCTTTCTTT. The chain is built from TRBV28 and TRBJ1-1; 7 bases line up with TRBD1. Germline V CDR1 and CDR2: MDHEN, SYDVKM. V lost 4 bases to trimming and J lost 7 bases; unmatched junction nucleotides: 6. The CDR3 totals 13 residues.

The chain links TRBV7-9 to TRBJ1-1, with D possibly being TRBD1 (5 bases). The CDR3 covers 15 residues. Between the trimmed V and J ends, which lost 5 bases and 4 bases, there was a span of 17 bases. Germline CDR1 is SEHNR and CDR2 is FQNEAQ (reference sequence). In nucleotides, the CDR3 is TGTGCCAGCAGCCTGTCTACCAGGGCTAGCACTGAAGCTTTCTTT. Amino acid sequence: CASSLSTRASTEAFF.

A single count supports this clone. This rearrangement joins TRBV29-1 to TRBJ1-2; maybe TRBD1 (5 bases). V lost 2 bases, J lost 2 bases, and 9 bases lay in between. CDR3 length: 13 residues. Germline CDR1 reads SQVTM; CDR2 reads ANQGSEA. The CDR3 region is CSVEPRVNYGYTF. CDR3 sequence (DNA): TGCAGCGTTGAACCCAGGGTGAACTATGGCTACACCTTC. The variable domain in full, with the rest retrieved from reference TRBV29-1 and TRBJ1-2, is SAVISQKPSRDICQRGTSLTIQCQVDSQVTMMFWYRQQPGQSLTLIATANQGSEATYESGFVIDKFPISRPNLTFSTLTVSNMSPEDSSIYLCSVEPRVNYGYTFGSGTRLTVV.

The V call is TRBV6-6, the J call TRBJ1-2; perhaps TRBD1 as D (5 bases). The CDR3 covers 14 residues. Germline values: CDR1 MNHNY, CDR2 SVGAGI (reference sequence). Trimming took 5 bases from V and 1 from J, leaving 11 bases between them. CDR3 region: CASSETGGNYGYTF. As DNA, the CDR3 is TGTGCCAGCAGTGAGACCGGGGGTAACTATGGCTACACCTTC.

The sample holds a few counts of this clone. The chain recombines TRBV4-2 with TRBJ2-4; 11 bases fit TRBD2. V shed 1 base and J 4 bases; nucleotides not matched to a gene: 9. Per germline, CDR1 LGHNA and CDR2 YNFKEQ. This CDR3 comprises 18 residues. CDR3 amino acids: CASSQVHLAGGGKNIQYF. CDR3 nucleotide sequence: TGTGCCAGCAGCCAAGTACATCTAGCGGGAGGAGGAAAAAACATTCAGTACTTC.